This T cell receptor beta chain is from a study of T cell changes during pregnancy in multiple sclerosis. Method: immunoSEQ multiplex PCR; TCRdb's copy keeps in-frame clones and lacks some. This sample has about 66,000 clones, with 91% found just once. V lost 3 bases and J lost 6, with 23 bases in between. CDR3 length equals 17 residues. Per germline, CDR1 WSHSY and CDR2 SAAADI. The gene calls are TRBV10-2 and TRBJ1-2; possible D gene TRBD1, 6 bases. The sequencing used CD8+ T cells from peripheral blood mononuclear cells, collected before pregnancy. The receptor was derived from a female donor with multiple sclerosis, enrolled in a pregnancy study. DNA of the CDR3: TGCGCCAGCAGTGATTTGAACATCAGGGGAGGGGACGATGGCTACACCTTC. Translation gives CASSDLNIRGGDDGYTF.